This TCR beta chain was captured by sequencing in a study of blood T cell repertoires in COVID-19 (TCRdb year 2020). About the study as a whole: Samples from collaborators originated in the United States, Italy and Spain and spanned both the acute and convalescent phases of COVID-19. HLA class I and class II types, where available, came from metadata supplied by the sample provider rather than from assay-based typing. The prospective study material was composed of cDNA or gDNA derived from T cells, B-cell-depleted T cells, or PBMCs. The dataset comprised deeply sampled blood TCRbeta repertoires from subjects exposed to, actively infected with, or recovered from COVID-19. Samples were obtained from the ongoing ImmuneRACE study (first 160 participants) and from 1,254 subjects provided by 6 global collaborators. The sample metadata nearly always contained a de-identified subject ID, COVID-19 status, age in years and sex. The repertoires were made available in a free public database intended to serve as a resource for research on the immune response to SARS-CoV-2.

For this clone: The target of this receptor is not known. Base qualities are not provided; no much larger clone lies one nucleotide away.

Each collaborating institution followed its own protocols to collect whole blood in K2EDTA tubes. For TCRbeta analysis, collaborators shipped samples as frozen whole blood, isolated PBMCs, or DNA extracted from either of those sample types. Findings and caveats that apply to the study as a whole: The quantity of clinical and demographic metadata differed by source and by participant and was supplied without curation.

TCRbeta CDR3 regions were amplified from genomic DNA using the immunoSEQ Assay, a bias-controlled multiplex PCR. Concerning the study's data processing: The number of nucleated cells in each sample was estimated by amplification of reference gene primers within the assay. To quantify the absolute abundance of each unique TCRbeta CDR3 rearrangement, sequence reads were collapsed and filtered. For each sample, productive Simpson clonality was calculated as the square root of Simpson's diversity index over productive rearrangements. The table was pulled from immuneACCESS by TCRdb, which kept in-frame rearrangements only. Such tables lose some clones; where checked, under half of the loss comes from unresolved V genes, and the rest has no known cause. V and J calls and clone size follow that table, whereas D and trimming were derived from the DNA. Here the sample has roughly 100,000 clones; around 87% occur a single time. Just under 20% of the sample is taken by the ten largest.

The clonotype comes from a human donor in a cohort sampled during active COVID-19. The specimen was peripheral blood.

The CDR3 here reads CASSLRGAFAREQYF. The nucleotide sequence is TGCGCCAGCAGCTTGCGGGGGGCCTTTGCAAGGGAGCAGTACTTC. The chain couples TRBV5-1 to TRBJ2-7; TRBD2 could be the D gene, as 7 bases match. V is shortened by 1 base, J by 7 bases, and the region joining them spans 18 bases. Sequences SGHRS (CDR1) and YFSETQ (CDR2) are obtained from the germline V gene. From cysteine to phenylalanine, the CDR3 is 15 amino acids long. Here the CDR3 DNA is all that survives: 45 bases in frame from base 1.